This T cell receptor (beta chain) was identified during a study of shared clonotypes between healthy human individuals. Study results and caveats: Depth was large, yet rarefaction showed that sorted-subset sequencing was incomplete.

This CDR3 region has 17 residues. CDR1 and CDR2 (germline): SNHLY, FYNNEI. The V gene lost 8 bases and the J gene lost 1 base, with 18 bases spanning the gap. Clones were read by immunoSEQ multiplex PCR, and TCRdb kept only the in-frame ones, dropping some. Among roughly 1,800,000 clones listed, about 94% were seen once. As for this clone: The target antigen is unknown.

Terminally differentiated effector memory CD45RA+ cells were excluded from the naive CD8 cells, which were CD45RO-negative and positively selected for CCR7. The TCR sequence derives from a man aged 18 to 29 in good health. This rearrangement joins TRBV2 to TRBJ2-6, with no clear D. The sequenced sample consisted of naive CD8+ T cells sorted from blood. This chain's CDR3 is CASSVNIFGSGANVLTF. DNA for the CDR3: TGTGCCAGCTCGGTAAACATTTTTGGGTCTGGGGCCAACGTCCTGACTTTC.